The present T cell receptor (beta chain) was sequenced within a study of T-cell memory formation after mild COVID-19. Constant-segment primers and 5'RACE yielded cDNA libraries for TCR alpha and TCR beta, each carrying sample barcodes and UMIs. TCRdb re-called the 5' RACE reads with MiXCR, one entry per CDR3 protein. The sample records about 560,000 distinct CDR3 sequences, roughly a sixth being singletons. V dropped 3 bases and J dropped 4 bases, with 12 bases sitting between them. The germline V gene encodes CDR1 LGHDT and CDR2 YNNKEL (reference sequence). The CDR3 spans 14 residues. Study-level points and caveats: Some clones that responded turned up in pre-infection memory, which suggests that cross-reactive memory joined in.

About this clonotype: Its cognate antigen is unknown.

Specimen: PBMCs or a T cell subset sorted from them (not recorded which). The receptor comes from an adult woman who had mild COVID-19 (a few samples of this study predate the infection). Cell type and time point are not known. This chain joins TRBV3-1 and TRBJ1-1; tentative D call: TRBD1 (6 bases). The DNA for the CDR3 is TGTGCCAGCAGCCACCTTTTAGGGGGCACTGAAGCTTTCTTT. This codes for CASSHLLGGTEAFF.